This T cell receptor beta chain was found in a study of blood T cell repertoires in COVID-19. The wider study: The analysed material was cDNA or gDNA that came from T cells, B-cell-depleted T cells, or PBMCs.

Original processing methods: Amplified reference gene primers provided the basis for estimating nucleated cell counts. Only in-frame clones appear in the TCRdb table, and some are missing; sequencing was by immunoSEQ multiplex PCR. That table supplies the V and J calls and clone size; D and trimming were determined from the DNA. The sample comprises 220,000 or so clones, approximately 84% of which are singletons, and about 1.9% rests with the top ten. Unmatched junction bases numbered 5, after V lost 1 base and J lost 3 bases. This CDR3 has 15 amino acids. Germline V gene data show CDR1 as SGHTA and CDR2 as FQGNSA.

Sequenced material: peripheral blood. The chain is built from TRBV7-2 and TRBJ2-7, with 8 bases identical to TRBD1. This receptor was identified in a woman of 80 years or more with acute or convalescent COVID-19. Here the CDR3 reads CASSLEAGGNYEQYF. CDR3 DNA sequence: TGTGCCAGCAGCTTAGAGGCAGGGGGCAACTACGAGCAGTACTTC.